The present entry profiles one T cell receptor (beta chain) with its context. Its antigen is as yet unknown. This entry belongs to a study of shared clonotypes between healthy human individuals. Study results and caveats: Naive CD4 clonotype sharing across a few donors was 4% to 5%. At large depth, rarefaction still showed sorted-subset sequencing to be incomplete.

Trimming shortened V by 1 base and J by 7 bases, and 16 bases separated the two germline ends. CDR1 and CDR2 from the germline V gene are LGHNA and YSLEER. The CDR3 sequence is 15 residues long. Sequencing used immunoSEQ multiplex PCR; TCRdb keeps in-frame clones, though not all of them. This table has about 1.4 million clones, roughly 96% appearing once. The chain recombines TRBV4-3 with TRBJ1-2, with D perhaps matching TRBD1 (5 bases). What was sequenced was naive CD4+ T cells sorted from blood. Subset described: CD45RA+ positively selected. The receptor was derived from a man younger than 40 in good health. CDR3 bases: TGCGCCAGCAGCCAAGTAGGGACGCCGATCGCTGGCTACACCTTC. Translation: CASSQVGTPIAGYTF.